The clone carrying this T cell receptor beta chain appeared a few times. At survey level, the immunoSEQ assay was run in its v3.0 version. The repertoire was sequenced with immunoSEQ multiplex PCR; TCRdb's copy has only in-frame clones and lacks some. The table lists 20,000 to 25,000 clones, 85% to 95% of them singletons. This entry is derived from a study of long-term antiretroviral therapy in people with HIV. The samples, holding about 0.95-10 million cryopreserved PBMC, were thawed before DNA extraction was carried out. The germline CDR1 and CDR2 sequences are ENHRY and SYGVKD. This CDR3 is 16 amino acids long. V lost 5 bases and J lost 1; bases outside the gene matches: 10.

The chain is built from TRBV10-3 and TRBJ2-7; 8 bases map to TRBD2. Sequenced material: unsorted PBMCs, taken roughly 5 years after starting antiretroviral therapy. The sequence was obtained from a woman between 45 and 65 years old with HIV. This chain's CDR3 is CAISLSGAYRSYEQYF. In nucleotides, the CDR3 is TGTGCCATCAGTCTTAGCGGGGCCTATCGTTCCTACGAGCAGTACTTC.